Listed below are T cell receptor beta chains from one sample, sequenced in a study of T cell responses to AZD1222 COVID-19 vaccine. Repertoires were generated with immunoSEQ multiplex PCR, while TCRdb's copy carries only in-frame clones and drops some. This sample has around 110,000 clones, with roughly 88% found just once. Sample: peripheral blood, taken on day 0 of MenACWY control vaccination. The receptors derive from an adult in good health. Each CDR3 is given without its conserved first and last residue.

v_gene: TRBV5-1
j_gene: TRBJ2-5
CDR3aa: ASSLSSGSQETQY

v_gene: TRBV7-9
j_gene: TRBJ1-1
CDR3aa: ASSFLQGIFTEAF

v_gene: TRBV21-1
j_gene: TRBJ1-5
CDR3aa: ASIPANSNQPQH

v_gene: TRBV6-2/TRBV6-3
j_gene: TRBJ1-1
CDR3aa: ASSSGYTEAF

v_gene: TRBV19
j_gene: TRBJ2-4
CDR3aa: ASSTRGKNIQY

v_gene: TRBV20-1
j_gene: TRBJ1-2
CDR3aa: SGLGGDGYT

v_gene: TRBV2
j_gene: TRBJ2-7
CDR3aa: ASSQRGVHEQY

v_gene: TRBV6-2/TRBV6-3
j_gene: TRBJ2-7
CDR3aa: ASSYLFAQSQMDEQY

v_gene: TRBV7-9
j_gene: TRBJ1-1
CDR3aa: ASSLAAGNTEAF

v_gene: TRBV5-1
j_gene: TRBJ1-2
CDR3aa: ASSLVPGSYGYT

v_gene: TRBV7-4
j_gene: TRBJ1-6
CDR3aa: ASSLDRGKYRPYNSPLH

v_gene: TRBV9
j_gene: TRBJ2-1
CDR3aa: ASSGGLAGSYNEQF

v_gene: TRBV19
j_gene: TRBJ1-5
CDR3aa: ASRNQRGSGRMSNQPQH

v_gene: TRBV7-2
j_gene: TRBJ1-4
CDR3aa: ASSPTTGANEKLF

v_gene: TRBV19
j_gene: TRBJ1-6
CDR3aa: ASTASPAGSSGISPLH

v_gene: TRBV6-5
j_gene: TRBJ1-2
CDR3aa: ASSRIPRYGYT

v_gene: TRBV27
j_gene: TRBJ2-7
CDR3aa: ASSLSGTSYEQY

v_gene: TRBV30
j_gene: TRBJ1-5
CDR3aa: AWSVRGAGNQPQH

v_gene: TRBV18
j_gene: TRBJ1-4
CDR3aa: ASSPMSTNEKLF

v_gene: TRBV6-2/TRBV6-3
j_gene: TRBJ1-6
CDR3aa: ASSYRGFSSYNSPLH

v_gene: TRBV7-4
j_gene: TRBJ2-5
CDR3aa: ASSLKVFQETQY

v_gene: TRBV4-1
j_gene: TRBJ1-1
CDR3aa: ASSRGSGKMSTEAF

v_gene: TRBV29-1
j_gene: TRBJ2-1
CDR3aa: SVEVPLGRSYNEQF

v_gene: TRBV6-5
j_gene: TRBJ2-5
CDR3aa: ASSYVGGRETQY

v_gene: TRBV10-3
j_gene: TRBJ2-3
CDR3aa: AISKLAGGISAHDTQY

v_gene: TRBV3-1/TRBV3-2
j_gene: TRBJ1-4
CDR3aa: ASSPWQGTATNEKLF

v_gene: TRBV19
j_gene: TRBJ2-5
CDR3aa: ASTTVVAGSETQY

v_gene: TRBV19
j_gene: TRBJ1-5
CDR3aa: ASSPRVGQGNQPQH

v_gene: TRBV18
j_gene: TRBJ1-1
CDR3aa: ASSPIPRNTEAF

v_gene: TRBV28
j_gene: TRBJ1-6
CDR3aa: ASSFTSANSPLH

v_gene: TRBV10-3
j_gene: TRBJ1-6
CDR3aa: AISDTGDNSPLH

v_gene: TRBV28
j_gene: TRBJ2-7
CDR3aa: ASTANPGVYYEQY

v_gene: TRBV28
j_gene: TRBJ1-2
CDR3aa: ASSFGQNYGYT

v_gene: TRBV5-5
j_gene: TRBJ1-6
CDR3aa: ASSFPQGGSPLH

v_gene: TRBV2
j_gene: TRBJ2-5
CDR3aa: ASSEAGLAGRRTQY

v_gene: TRBV6-5
j_gene: TRBJ2-1
CDR3aa: ASSYSGLAGGNEQF

v_gene: TRBV10-1
j_gene: TRBJ2-5
CDR3aa: ATPRGTQY

v_gene: TRBV19
j_gene: TRBJ1-4
CDR3aa: ASTQFRRDRDNEKLF

v_gene: TRBV28
j_gene: TRBJ2-7
CDR3aa: ATRLAGGPNSYEQY

v_gene: TRBV3-1/TRBV3-2
j_gene: TRBJ1-5
CDR3aa: ASSQDSSSNQPQH

v_gene: TRBV25-1
j_gene: TRBJ1-1
CDR3aa: ASSRGANTEAF

v_gene: TRBV4-2
j_gene: TRBJ1-6
CDR3aa: ASSQEGGINSPLH

v_gene: TRBV11-2
j_gene: TRBJ1-1
CDR3aa: ASSLRAGRGNTEAF

v_gene: TRBV3-1/TRBV3-2
j_gene: TRBJ1-1
CDR3aa: ASSQQAMNTEAF